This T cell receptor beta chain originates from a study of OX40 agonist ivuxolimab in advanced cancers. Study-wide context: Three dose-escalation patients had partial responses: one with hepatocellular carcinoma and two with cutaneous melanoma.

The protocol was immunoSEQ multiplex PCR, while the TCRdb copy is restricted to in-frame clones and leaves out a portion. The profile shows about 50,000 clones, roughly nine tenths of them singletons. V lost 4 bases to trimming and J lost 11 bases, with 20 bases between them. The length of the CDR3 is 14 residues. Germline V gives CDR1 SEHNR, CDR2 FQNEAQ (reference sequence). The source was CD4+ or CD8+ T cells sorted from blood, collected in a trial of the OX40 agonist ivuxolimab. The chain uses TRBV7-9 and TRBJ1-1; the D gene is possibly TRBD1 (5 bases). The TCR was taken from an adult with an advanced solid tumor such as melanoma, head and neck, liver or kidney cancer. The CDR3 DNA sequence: TGTGCCAGCAGCTCGGCCTCTGGGGGGACTCAGGCTTTCTTT. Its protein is CASSSASGGTQAFF.